A single T cell receptor beta chain is shown here with its context. Its specificity is not known. This CDR3 is 19 amino acids long. V was clipped by 1 base and J by 5 bases; unmatched bases: 21. CDR1 GTSNPN and CDR2 SVGIG come from the germline V gene (reference sequence). The sample is drawn from a study of cytomegalovirus exposure and HLA in healthy donors. Study-wide points: Per a later analysis, HLA-associated TCR beta chains showed more clonal expansion than other, equally common TCR beta chains.

With 60 Vbeta and 13 Jbeta primers, the PCR was carried out. Method: immunoSEQ multiplex PCR; TCRdb's copy keeps in-frame clones and lacks some. The table has about 160,000 clones, 65% to 85% seen once; the top ten hold approximately 6.7%. The sequenced sample was PBMCs. J is TRBJ2-5 and V is TRBV30, with 8 nucleotides matching TRBD2. This clonotype was sampled from a male donor in good health and CMV-seropositive. CDR3 sequence: CAWSDRALPTGGPWETQYF. DNA of the CDR3: TGTGCCTGGAGTGACAGGGCCCTACCGACGGGAGGGCCTTGGGAGACCCAGTACTTC. The variable domain in full, completed from reference TRBV30 and TRBJ2-5, reads SQTIHQWPATLVQPVGSPLSLECTVEGTSNPNLYWYRQAAGRGLQLLFYSVGIGQISSEVPQNLSASRPQDRQFILSSKKLLLSDSGFYLCAWSDRALPTGGPWETQYFGPGTRLLVL.